Shown below are 19 T cell receptor beta chains from a single sample sequenced in a study of identical twins. TCRdb re-analysed the 5' RACE reads in MiXCR, keeping a single row per CDR3 protein. In the table there are about 520,000 distinct CDR3 sequences, about 20% of which are singletons. The data were also submitted as part of a second study, on T cells expressing NK-cell markers.

Material for sequencing was CD4+ T cells sorted from blood. Receptors were obtained from a woman aged 18-30 years in good health.

V and J are TRBV2 and TRBJ1-1; TRBD1 aligns across 10 bases. V lost 4 bases to trimming and J lost 4 bases; unmatched junction nucleotides: 6. This CDR3 is 15 amino acids long. From germline, CDR1 is SNHLY and CDR2 FYNNEI. CDR3 amino acids: CASSAGDRGGTEAFF. CDR3 DNA: TGTGCCAGCAGTGCCGGGGACAGGGGCGGCACTGAAGCTTTCTTT.

This CDR3 is CASSVRSGTSGGNEQFF. CDR3 DNA sequence: TGCGCCAGCAGCGTTCGCTCCGGGACTAGCGGGGGGAATGAGCAGTTCTTC. The V and J genes are TRBV5-1 and TRBJ2-1, with TRBD2 identical over 15 bases. From germline, CDR1 is SGHRS and CDR2 YFSETQ. This CDR3 comprises 17 residues. The junction had 9 bases not matched to a gene; V was cut back by 4 bases and J by 7 bases.

This sequence joins TRBV28 and TRBJ1-6; D is unresolved. The CDR3 sequence is 15 residues long. From germline, CDR1 is MDHEN and CDR2 SYDVKM. V was shortened by 2 bases and J by 3 bases, with 8 bases between the two germline ends. The CDR3 spells CASSLGPNYNSPLHF. The CDR3 bases are TGTGCCAGCAGTTTAGGGCCTAACTATAATTCACCCCTCCACTTT.

The chain carries TRBV7-9 and TRBJ2-3; 8 bases are a match to TRBD2. In germline, CDR1 is SEHNR, CDR2 FQNEAQ (reference sequence). CDR3 length: 15 amino acids. The trim removed 4 bases at V and 2 bases at J, leaving 5 bases unmatched. The CDR3 DNA sequence: TGTGCCAGCAGCTGGACAGCGGGAGTCACAGATACGCAGTATTTT. Its translation is CASSWTAGVTDTQYF.

The chain uses TRBV3-1 and TRBJ2-7; 12 positions match TRBD2. The CDR3 consists of 14 residues. After removal of 6 bases from V and 4 bases from J, the junction contained 4 bases not matched to a gene. Germline values: CDR1 LGHDT, CDR2 YNNKEL (reference sequence). The CDR3 region is CASRAGLAGYEQYF. The CDR3 DNA reads TGTGCCAGCAGAGCGGGACTAGCGGGTTACGAGCAGTACTTC.

This clonotype was seen a few times. The chain uses TRBV9 and TRBJ1-1, with a weak D call TRBD1 (6 bases). The germline gives CDR1 SGDLS, CDR2 YYNGEE. The CDR3 is 16 residues long. V was clipped by 4 bases and J by 0 bases, with 16 bases between them. In DNA, the CDR3 is TGTGCCAGCAGCCCTCCCCAAGCAGGGGTGAACACTGAAGCTTTCTTT. Its protein product is CASSPPQAGVNTEAFF.

This chain links TRBV11-2 with TRBJ2-1, with TRBD1 matching 7 bases. This CDR3 comprises 18 residues. With V trimmed by 0 bases and J by 3 bases, 11 bases remained unmatched. The germline V gene has CDR1 SGHAT and CDR2 FQNNGV. CDR3 amino acids: CASSLERSQGVNYNEQFF. CDR3 nucleotides: TGTGCCAGCAGCTTAGAACGCAGTCAGGGGGTCAACTACAATGAGCAGTTCTTC.

This chain uses TRBV9 with TRBJ1-2, with TRBD1 as a possible D gene (6 bases). The CDR3 sequence is 16 residues long. The germline gives CDR1 SGDLS, CDR2 YYNGEE. Trimming took off 5 bases at V and 7 bases at J, with 24 bases between the two ends. The CDR3 here is CASSVLGQLNLRGYTF. The CDR3 DNA reads as TGTGCCAGCAGTGTTCTTGGACAGTTAAATCTTCGTGGCTACACCTTC.

This clonotype was seen a few times. The chain links TRBV12-3 or TRBV12-4 to TRBJ1-2; D may be TRBD1 (6 bases). The CDR3 consists of 15 residues. V was clipped by 4 bases and J by 4 bases, with 16 bases between them. The CDR3: CASSSPDRGLYGYTF. The CDR3 region has the DNA TGTGCCAGCAGTTCCCCGGACAGAGGGCTCTATGGCTACACCTTC.

This clonotype was detected a few times. The rearrangement links TRBV4-3 to TRBJ1-4, with D maybe TRBD1 (6 bases). The CDR3 totals 16 residues. Looked up from germline, CDR1 is LGHNA and CDR2 is YSLEER. V lost 3 bases and J lost 8, with 19 bases in between. CDR3 amino acids: CASSHQYPGGEEKLFF. The CDR3 region has the DNA TGCGCCAGCAGCCACCAATATCCGGGGGGCGAGGAAAAACTGTTTTTT.

This clonotype was seen a handful of times. The chain couples TRBV6-5 to TRBJ2-3; either TRBD1 or TRBD2 may fit D (6 bases each). The CDR3 contains 12 residues. V lost 9 bases and J lost 4, with 11 bases in between. Germline CDR1 and CDR2: MNHEY and SVGAGI. CDR3 sequence reads: CASGGRADTQYF. DNA for the CDR3: TGTGCCAGTGGGGGGCGCGCAGATACGCAGTATTTT.

This clonotype showed up just a few times. This chain uses TRBV20-1 with TRBJ2-1, with 9 bases matching TRBD2. Germline CDR1 is DFQATT and CDR2 is SNEGSKA (reference sequence). The CDR3 has 15 residues. The trim removed 3 bases at V and 0 bases at J, leaving 3 bases unmatched. This CDR3 reads CSARTSGSSYNEQFF. The CDR3 coding sequence is TGCAGTGCTAGGACTAGCGGAAGCTCCTACAATGAGCAGTTCTTC.

V usage is TRBV10-1 and J usage is TRBJ2-1, with 11 bases fitting TRBD2. The length of the CDR3 is 15 residues. V was pared by 5 bases and J by 5 bases, with 5 bases of the junction left unmatched. Per germline, CDR1 WNHNN and CDR2 SYGVQD (reference sequence). CDR3 nucleotides: TGCGCCAGCAGTACCCGACTAGCGGGAAACAATGAGCAGTTCTTC. Its protein product is CASSTRLAGNNEQFF.

This clonotype appeared once. The chain carries TRBV20-1 and TRBJ2-3; no clear D gene. The CDR3 consists of 15 residues. Per germline, CDR1 DFQATT and CDR2 SNEGSKA (reference sequence). Trimming pared 6 bases from V and 2 bases from J, leaving 18 bases between. Here the CDR3 DNA reads TGCAGTGCCGCTCCCGCTGGTTATTACACAGATACGCAGTATTTT. Translation gives CSAAPAGYYTDTQYF.

This chain connects TRBV20-1 to TRBJ2-3, with 12 bases fitting TRBD2. V shed 6 bases, J shed 5 bases, and the junction held 6 bases outside the gene matches. The CDR3 loop spans 14 amino acids. Germline CDR1 and CDR2: DFQATT and SNEGSKA (reference sequence). The CDR3 DNA reads as TGCAGTGCCCGACTAGCGGGGGTCGAAGATACGCAGTATTTT. As protein: CSARLAGVEDTQYF.

The V gene is TRBV16, the J gene TRBJ2-3; D is unclear. Germline CDR1 and CDR2: KGHSY and FQNENV. CDR3 size: 12 residues. V gave up 7 bases and J gave up 2 bases, with 7 bases separating them. The CDR3 region is CASTPDTDTQYF. CDR3 coding DNA: TGTGCCAGCACACCAGACACAGATACGCAGTATTTT.

This clonotype was counted between two and nine times. The chain carries TRBV7-2 and TRBJ2-1; 8 nucleotides align to TRBD2. CDR3 length equals 15 residues. V trimming: 5 bases; J trimming: 8 bases; junction bases outside the gene matches: 11. Germline values: CDR1 SGHTA, CDR2 FQGNSA. The CDR3 is CASSLSSGRWDEQFF. CDR3 sequence (DNA): TGTGCCAGCAGCCTAAGCAGCGGGAGATGGGATGAGCAGTTCTTC. The whole variable domain, remainder taken from reference TRBV7-2 and TRBJ2-1, is GAGVSQSPSNKVTEKGKDVELRCDPISGHTALYWYRQSLGQGLEFLIYFQGNSAPDKSGLPSDRFSAERTGGSVSTLTIQRTQQEDSAVYLCASSLSSGRWDEQFFGPGTRLTVL.

The chain joins TRBV20-1 to TRBJ2-7, with TRBD1 matching over 9 bases. The V gene end was trimmed by 4 bases and the J gene end by 3 bases; junction bases not matched to a gene: 7. CDR3 length: 14 amino acids. CDR1 DFQATT and CDR2 SNEGSKA come from the germline V gene (reference sequence). CDR3 sequence reads: CSATRQGVDYEQYF. In nucleotides, the CDR3 is TGCAGTGCTACCCGACAGGGGGTAGACTACGAGCAGTACTTC.

This chain links TRBV3-1 with TRBJ2-3; D possibly corresponds to TRBD2 (6 bases). Germline V lookup: CDR1 LGHDT, CDR2 YNNKEL (reference sequence). V lost 4 bases to trimming and J lost 1 base, with 15 bases between them. This CDR3 is 16 amino acids long. The CDR3 protein is CASSRGLLTGTDTQYF. The CDR3 DNA reads as TGTGCCAGCAGCCGTGGACTATTAACGGGCACAGATACGCAGTATTTT.